Listed below are T cell receptor beta chains from one sample, sequenced in a study of CDR3 diversity in severe acne. MiXCR, applied by TCRdb to the PCR reads, yields one record per CDR3 protein. The profile covers over 90,000 distinct CDR3 sequences, with more than 45% appearing a single time and roughly an eighth taken by the ten largest. The sample was blood. All receptors derive from a male donor with acne. Each CDR3 is given with its conserved first and last residue. The D gene is left open where the match is weak. The size field is filled for only some rows; it gives once, few, many or a size class.

v_gene	d_gene	abundance	j_gene	len	CDR3aa	CDR3nt
TRBV27	TRBD1	-	TRBJ2-5	14	CASSPGTGQETQYF	TGTGCCAGCAGTCCGGGGACAGGCCAAGAGACCCAGTACTTC
TRBV24-1	-	-	TRBJ1-6	15	CATSDGTSYNSPLHF	TGTGCCACCAGTGATGGGACCTCCTATAATTCACCCCTCCACTTT
TRBV20-1	-	once	TRBJ2-7	10	CSGVGHEQYF	TGCAGTGGGGTGGGGCACGAGCAGTACTTC
TRBV4-3	-	-	TRBJ2-3	13	CASSPPEGDTQYF	TGCGCCAGCAGCCCCCCTGAGGGGGATACGCAGTATTTT
TRBV7-9	TRBD1	-	TRBJ1-1	15	CASSSRTGSLTEAFF	TGTGCCAGCAGCTCCCGGACAGGTTCTTTGACTGAAGCTTTCTTT
TRBV15	-	-	TRBJ1-5	15	CATSSQRLGDQPQHF	TGTGCCACCAGCAGCCAGAGATTGGGGGATCAGCCCCAGCATTTT
TRBV20-1	TRBD1	few	TRBJ2-7	15	CSARGPGQGFHEQYF	TGCAGTGCTAGAGGACCGGGACAGGGGTTCCACGAGCAGTACTTC
TRBV24-1	TRBD1	few	TRBJ1-2	14	CATSDPDRAGGYTF	TGTGCCACCAGTGATCCTGACAGGGCGGGTGGCTACACCTTC
TRBV9	-	few	TRBJ1-1	14	CASSLRGGGTEAFF	TGTGCCAGCAGCCTAAGGGGGGGGGGGACTGAAGCTTTCTTT
TRBV28	TRBD2	few	TRBJ2-7	15	CASSTGLAGVYEQYF	TGTGCCAGCAGTACGGGACTAGCGGGGGTTTACGAGCAGTACTTC
TRBV29-1	-	-	TRBJ1-3	13	CSVGGGLANTIYF	TGCAGCGTTGGGGGGGGGTTGGCAAACACCATATATTTT
TRBV7-6	TRBD2	few	TRBJ2-3	14	CASSASGITDTQYF	TGTGCCAGCAGCGCTAGCGGGATTACAGATACGCAGTATTTT
TRBV7-2	TRBD2	-	TRBJ2-3	15	CASSPTSGTPDTQYF	TGTGCCAGCAGCCCGACTAGCGGGACCCCAGATACGCAGTATTTT
TRBV7-2	-	many	TRBJ2-1	13	CASARRVRDEQFF	TGTGCCAGCGCCCGGAGGGTCCGGGATGAGCAGTTCTTC
TRBV20-1	-	many	TRBJ2-7	12	CSARTDITEQYF	TGCAGTGCGAGGACGGACATTACCGAGCAGTACTTC
TRBV7-3	TRBD1	-	TRBJ2-1	15	CASSLNRGSYNEQFF	TGTGCCAGCAGCCTTAACAGGGGCTCGTACAATGAGCAGTTCTTC
TRBV20-1	TRBD1	many	TRBJ1-2	15	CSATEQGAIRYGYTF	TGCAGTGCAACCGAACAGGGGGCGATTCGCTATGGCTACACCTTC
TRBV7-3	-	medium-sized	TRBJ2-1	15	CASSLGPQRYNEQFF	TGTGCCAGCAGCTTAGGCCCGCAGCGCTACAATGAGCAGTTCTTC
TRBV7-9	-	-	TRBJ1-5	13	CASSLAGGQPQHF	TGTGCCAGCAGCTTAGCGGGTGGCCAGCCCCAGCATTTT
TRBV28	TRBD2	many	TRBJ2-2	24	CASSPLASTKTSPLAGGYTGELFF	TGTGCCAGCAGTCCCCTGGCGAGCACGAAAACCTCCCCGTTAGCGGGAGGTTACACCGGGGAGCTGTTTTTT